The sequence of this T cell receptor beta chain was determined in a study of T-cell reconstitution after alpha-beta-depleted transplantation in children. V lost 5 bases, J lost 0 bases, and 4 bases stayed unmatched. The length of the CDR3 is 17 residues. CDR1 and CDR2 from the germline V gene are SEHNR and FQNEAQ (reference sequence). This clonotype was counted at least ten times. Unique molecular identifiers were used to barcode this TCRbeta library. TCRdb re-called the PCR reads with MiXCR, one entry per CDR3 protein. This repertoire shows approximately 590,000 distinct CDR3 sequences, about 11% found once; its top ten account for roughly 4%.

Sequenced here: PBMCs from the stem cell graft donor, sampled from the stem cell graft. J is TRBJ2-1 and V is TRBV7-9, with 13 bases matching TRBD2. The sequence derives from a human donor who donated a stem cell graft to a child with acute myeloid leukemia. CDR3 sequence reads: CASSPRLAGGSYNEQFF. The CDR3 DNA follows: TGTGCCAGCAGCCCGAGACTAGCGGGGGGCTCCTACAATGAGCAGTTCTTC. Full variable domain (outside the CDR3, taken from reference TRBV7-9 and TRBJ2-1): DTGVSQNPRHKITKRGQNVTFRCDPISEHNRLYWYRQTLGQGPEFLTYFQNEAQLEKSRLLSDRFSAERPKGSFSTLEIQRTEQGDSAMYLCASSPRLAGGSYNEQFFGPGTRLTVL.